This T cell receptor (beta chain) was observed in a study of shared clonotypes between healthy human individuals. Overall study findings and caveats: Only blood underwent sampling, and tissue repertoires likely differ.

With 5 bases clipped from V and 5 bases from J, the junction kept 8 bases outside the gene matches. Per germline, CDR1 SGHAT and CDR2 FQDESV (reference sequence). The CDR3 runs 15 residues. Comments on this clone: The target antigen is unknown.

The assay was carried out at the deep level. Evenly divided among several immunoSEQ plates was the genomic DNA of each subset. Method: immunoSEQ multiplex PCR; TCRdb's copy keeps in-frame clones and lacks some. The sample lists about 600,000 clones; roughly 79% were seen once. Within Nashville, Tennessee resided all donors, each a Caucasian adult. The clonotype comes from a woman in her thirties or forties in good health. Some clones in this sample may be carry-over from other donors' samples. Material: PBMCs. The chain couples TRBV11-1 to TRBJ2-5; 10 bases line up with TRBD1. The CDR3 nucleotides read TGTGCCAGCAGCCCGGGACAGGGGAACGTGGAGACCCAGTACTTC. It yields the protein CASSPGQGNVETQYF.